This T cell receptor (beta chain) emerged from a study of T cell changes during pregnancy in multiple sclerosis (dated by TCRdb to between 2017 and 2020). A note on the overall study: The study looked at changes in the T cell repertoire across pregnancy in women with multiple sclerosis.

Points on this clone: No antigen is known for it. No clone much larger than this one lies a single base away; base qualities are absent.

The library relied on the immunoSEQ multiplex PCR assay. TCRdb provides this immuneACCESS table in a form limited to in-frame rearrangements. Some clones are lacking; in checked studies, under half of them reflect an unresolved V gene, and why the rest are absent is not known. The sample yields about 58,000 clones; 93% were counted once. 3% to 4% of the sample belongs to the ten largest clones. Based on the germline V gene, the CDR1 and CDR2 sequences are LGHNA and YNFKEQ. Trimmed from V: 0 bases; trimmed from J: 6 bases; junction bases lacking a gene match: 9. Including the terminal cysteine and phenylalanine, the CDR3 comprises 18 residues. The only DNA kept is the CDR3, 54 bases in frame from the first base.

This clonotype was sampled from a female donor with multiple sclerosis, enrolled in a pregnancy study. The chain is encoded by TRBV4-2 joined to TRBJ2-2, and 11 junctional nucleotides match TRBD2. The starting material was CD8+ T cells from peripheral blood mononuclear cells, obtained in the second trimester of pregnancy. The base sequence is TGTGCCAGCAGCCAAGATAGGTTAGCGGGGGGGCTAGCCGGGGAGCTGTTTTTT. Its translation is CASSQDRLAGGLAGELFF.